This record concerns one T cell receptor beta chain sequence. This sample was taken from a study of blood T cell repertoires in COVID-19. Study background: Whether acute or convalescent, the COVID-19 samples came from the United States, Italy and Spain. PBMCs, B-cell-depleted T cells, or T cells were the source of the cDNA or gDNA that made up the material.

Per the study methods: By means of reference gene primer amplification, nucleated cell counts were estimated. Method: immunoSEQ multiplex PCR; TCRdb's copy keeps in-frame clones and lacks some. For V, J and clone size, that table is used; D and trimming come from the DNA. The data show about 280,000 clones, roughly 85% seen once. V lost 2 bases and J 3 bases, leaving 13 bases between the germline ends. Germline CDR1 and CDR2: LGHDT and YNNKEL (reference sequence). This CDR3 is 15 amino acids long. The receptor comes from a man aged 50-59 years with active or convalescent COVID-19. Sequencing was performed on peripheral blood. The chain couples TRBV3-1 (or the pseudogene TRBV3-2) to TRBJ1-1, with D maybe TRBD1 (6 bases). CDR3: CASSQLGGADTEAFF. DNA of the CDR3: TGTGCCAGCAGCCAATTAGGGGGTGCGGACACTGAAGCTTTCTTT.